This TCR beta chain was documented in a study of CD8+ T cells in alopecia areata. Study findings and constraints: As there was one nonresponder, how baseline CD8+ expansion relates to response remains uncertain. In scalp, tofacitinib significantly decreased clonality and expanded CD8+ clones among the top 100.

The CDR3 is 13 amino acids. J lost 8 bases, V lost 4 bases, and 7 bases had no gene match. Per germline, CDR1 SGHVS and CDR2 FQNEAQ. The table lists this clone with a count of one. The antigen remains undetermined. Specified treatment: oral pan-JAK inhibitor, 5-10 mg twice daily. The researchers isolated CD4+ and CD8+ T cells from PBMCs by sorting. RNA was isolated and reverse transcribed to cDNA, the sequencing template. Assay used: immunoSEQ multiplex PCR; TCRdb lists only in-frame clones, some missing. Of about 42,000 clones in the sample, 65% were seen once. The source is a human donor with alopecia areata. The sample consisted of CD8+ T cells sorted from blood, taken at week 4, from a patient treated with tofacitinib. V is TRBV7-8 and J is TRBJ1-2; 7 positions match TRBD1. The CDR3 loop is CASSSRQGWGYTF. The CDR3 nucleotides are TGTGCCAGCAGCTCTAGACAGGGTTGGGGCTACACCTTC.